A selection of T cell receptor beta chains follows, all from one sample in a study of blood T cells in healthy people across ages. TCRdb itself ran the 5' RACE reads through MiXCR, one entry per CDR3 protein. The sample holds 650,000 to 1,000,000 distinct CDR3 sequences, 36% seen once. Sequenced material: blood. Receptors were obtained from a man younger than 35 in good health. Both conserved end residues are part of each CDR3. The D gene is left open where the match is weak. A row's size may be missing; if present it is once, few, many or a size class.

cdr3_nt cdr3_aa d_call j_call clone_size cdr3_length v_call
TGCAGCGTTGTTACTCCCGGGACAGGGGGTTATGGCTACACCTTC CSVVTPGTGGYGYTF TRBD1 TRBJ1-2 NA 15 TRBV29-1
TGCGCCAGCAGCTTGGCTCAGGGGGACGAGCAGTACTTC CASSLAQGDEQYF TRBD1 TRBJ2-7 once 13 TRBV5-1
TGTGCAGCGCAGGCCTTGTTGGGTGAGCAGTTCTTC CAAQALLGEQFF NA TRBJ2-1 many 12 TRBV15
TGTGCCAGCAGTTTATTTTTAGGGGGGACAGGGGACGTTCGGGAAGGCAATGAGCAGTTCTTC CASSLFLGGTGDVREGNEQFF TRBD1 TRBJ2-1 NA 21 TRBV28
TGTGCCAGCAGTTACAGGGTGGACTACGAGCAGTACTTC CASSYRVDYEQYF NA TRBJ2-7 NA 13 TRBV6-5
TGCGCCAGCATCTCAGGGGGCTGGGTGCAGTACTTC CASISGGWVQYF TRBD1 TRBJ2-7 NA 12 TRBV5-1
TGTGCCAGTTTACAGGGCTGGGAAAACATTCAGTACTTC CASLQGWENIQYF NA TRBJ2-4 few 13 TRBV6-1
TGTGCCAGCAGCTTAGGATTTACAGGCACCTATGGCTACACCTTC CASSLGFTGTYGYTF NA TRBJ1-2 NA 15 TRBV7-2
TGTGCCAGCAGTTTAAGGGGACTAGCGTCCTACGAGCAGTACTTC CASSLRGLASYEQYF TRBD2 TRBJ2-7 once 15 TRBV28
TGCAGCGTTGGGGGGCAGAGCCACGAAGAAGCTTTCTTT CSVGGQSHEEAFF NA TRBJ1-1 NA 13 TRBV29-1
TGTGCCAGCAGCCCCCAAGCGGGCATTCGAGAGACCCAGTACTTC CASSPQAGIRETQYF NA TRBJ2-5 NA 15 TRBV9
TGCGCCAGCAGCATATCCAGGGAAGCGGATCAGCCCCAGCATTTT CASSISREADQPQHF NA TRBJ1-5 few 15 TRBV4-1
TGCGCCAGCAGCCGAGGGACTAGCGGGGGCAATGAGCAGTACTTC CASSRGTSGGNEQYF TRBD2 TRBJ2-5 NA 15 TRBV4-3
TGTGCCAGCAGCTTAGTTTCTATTCTTCTCCGGGGAGAGACCCAGTACTTC CASSLVSILLRGETQYF NA TRBJ2-5 NA 17 TRBV7-6
TGTGCCAGCAAGATGACAGGGCCTTACGAGCAGTACTTC CASKMTGPYEQYF TRBD1 TRBJ2-7 NA 13 TRBV2
TGCAGCGTTGTACTCTGGAGGGGCGTTGATGGCTACACCTTC CSVVLWRGVDGYTF NA TRBJ1-2 many 14 TRBV29-1
TGCGCCAGCAGCCAAGATTGGAGTAGCGGGGTCCGCAGCGCCGGGGAGCTGTTTTTT CASSQDWSSGVRSAGELFF TRBD2 TRBJ2-2 few 19 TRBV4-3
TGTGCCAGCACGTCCGGGGAAATTAACTATGGCTACACCTTC CASTSGEINYGYTF NA TRBJ1-2 NA 14 TRBV5-6
TGCGCCAGCAGCTTTCGCGGGGAATCCACAGATACGCAGTATTTT CASSFRGESTDTQYF NA TRBJ2-3 NA 15 TRBV5-1
TGTGCCAGCAGCGCGGACAGGGGATGGCAGCCCCAGCATTTT CASSADRGWQPQHF TRBD1 TRBJ1-5 few 14 TRBV9
TGTGCCAGCAGCTGGGGACTAGCAGGCGGAGAGACCCAGTACTTC CASSWGLAGGETQYF TRBD2 TRBJ2-5 NA 15 TRBV7-3
TGTGCCAGCAGCTTGGGGGCAGGGGGGGTCACTGAAGCTTTCTTT CASSLGAGGVTEAFF TRBD1 TRBJ1-1 once 15 TRBV7-2
TGTGCCAGCAGCTCTCCGGGACAGGGCATTTTGAGTTATGGCTACACCTTC CASSSPGQGILSYGYTF TRBD1 TRBJ1-2 few 17 TRBV3-1
TGTGCCAGCAGCTCGCCCTTTAGCAGGGGCGAGCAGTACTTC CASSSPFSRGEQYF NA TRBJ2-7 NA 14 TRBV7-2
TGTGCCAGCAGCTACTCCGGGACAGGGGGCTATGGCTACACCTTC CASSYSGTGGYGYTF TRBD1 TRBJ1-2 few 15 TRBV7-2
TGCAGTGCTAGAGGCAGGCAGCACAATGAGCAGTACTTC CSARGRQHNEQYF NA TRBJ2-5 NA 13 TRBV20-1
TGTGCCAGCAGTTGGAGCTCCTACGAGCAGTACTTC CASSWSSYEQYF NA TRBJ2-7 many 12 TRBV2
TGTGCCAGCAACTTAAAGGCTAGCGGGGGGGCAGGGGATACGCAGTATTTT CASNLKASGGAGDTQYF TRBD2 TRBJ2-3 NA 17 TRBV7-3
TGCGCCAGCAGCCAAGATAAAGGGCGGGAAGCTTTCTTT CASSQDKGREAFF NA TRBJ1-1 few 13 TRBV4-3
TGTGCCAGCAGCTTGACAGGGAGGGAAAAACTGTTTTTT CASSLTGREKLFF TRBD1 TRBJ1-4 few 13 TRBV7-9
TGCAGCGTTGGGGGTGGGAATACGCAGTATTTT CSVGGGNTQYF NA TRBJ2-3 NA 11 TRBV29-1
TGTGCCAGCAGTTTAACCGGGCCCCTTGGGACAGATACGCAGTATTTT CASSLTGPLGTDTQYF NA TRBJ2-3 NA 16 TRBV12-3/TRBV12-4
TGTGCCAGCAGCGACAGACCTGCAGGGAGCGGCTACGAGCAGTACTTC CASSDRPAGSGYEQYF NA TRBJ2-7 NA 16 TRBV7-8
TGTGCCAGCAGCCCAAGCCACAATGAGCAGTTCTTC CASSPSHNEQFF NA TRBJ2-1 NA 12 TRBV7-9
TGCAGCGTGGGGACCGGAGGAAGGCAGTTCTTC CSVGTGGRQFF NA TRBJ2-1 NA 11 TRBV29-1
TGTGCCAGCTCCCTCGCCCTAGCGGGGAATGAGCAGTTCTTC CASSLALAGNEQFF TRBD2 TRBJ2-1 NA 14 TRBV11-2
TGTGCCAGCAGCGCCCGACCTTCGAATCAAGAGACCCAGTACTTC CASSARPSNQETQYF NA TRBJ2-5 NA 15 TRBV9
TGTGCCAGCAGTTACGGGACACTAGGAACCTACGAGCAGTACTTC CASSYGTLGTYEQYF NA TRBJ2-7 many 15 TRBV6-5